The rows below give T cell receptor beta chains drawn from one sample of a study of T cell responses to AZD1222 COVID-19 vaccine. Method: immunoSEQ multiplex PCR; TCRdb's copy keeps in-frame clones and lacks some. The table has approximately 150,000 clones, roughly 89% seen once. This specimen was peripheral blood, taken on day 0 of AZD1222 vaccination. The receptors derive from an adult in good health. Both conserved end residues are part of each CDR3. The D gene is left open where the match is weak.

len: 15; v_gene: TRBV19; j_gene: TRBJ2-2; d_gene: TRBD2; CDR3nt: TGTGCCAGTAGGTTTCCTAGCGGGAACACCGGGGAGCTGTTTTTT; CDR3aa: CASRFPSGNTGELFF
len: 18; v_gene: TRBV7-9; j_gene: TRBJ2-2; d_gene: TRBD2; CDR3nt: TGTGCCAGCAGCTTAGAATCGAGGGTCCTAGCGGGATCCGGGGAGCTGTTTTTT; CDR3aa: CASSLESRVLAGSGELFF
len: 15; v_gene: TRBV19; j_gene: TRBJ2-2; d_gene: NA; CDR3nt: TGTGCCAGTAGTATAGGGACGACGAACACCGGGGAGCTGTTTTTT; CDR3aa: CASSIGTTNTGELFF
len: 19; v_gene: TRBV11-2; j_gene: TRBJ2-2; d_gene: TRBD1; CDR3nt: TGTGCCAGCAGCTTAGACGACTTCCGACAGGGAACGAACACCGGGGAGCTGTTTTTT; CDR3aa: CASSLDDFRQGTNTGELFF
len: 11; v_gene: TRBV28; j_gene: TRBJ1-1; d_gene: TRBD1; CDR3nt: TGTGCGGTTACAGGGGGATTTGAAGCTTTCTTT; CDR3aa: CAVTGGFEAFF
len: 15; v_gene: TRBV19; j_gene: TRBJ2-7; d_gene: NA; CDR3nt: TGTGCCAGTAGTATAGCACAGGGAGTGTCCTACGAGCAGTACTTC; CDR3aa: CASSIAQGVSYEQYF
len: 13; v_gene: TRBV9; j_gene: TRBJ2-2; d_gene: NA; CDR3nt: TGTGCCAGCAGTGACGGTAACACCGGGGAGCTGTTTTTT; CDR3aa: CASSDGNTGELFF
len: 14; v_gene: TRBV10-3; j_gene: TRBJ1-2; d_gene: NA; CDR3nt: TGTGCCATCAGTGAGTTTGAGGTCAGCTATGGCTACACCTTC; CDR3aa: CAISEFEVSYGYTF
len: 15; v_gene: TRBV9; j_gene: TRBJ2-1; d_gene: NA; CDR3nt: TGTGCCAGCACACTCGAGGGGAATGGGAAGAATGAGCAGTTCTTC; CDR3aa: CASTLEGNGKNEQFF
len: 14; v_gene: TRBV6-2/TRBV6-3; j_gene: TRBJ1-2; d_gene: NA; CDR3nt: TGTGCCAGCAGTTACTCCGGAGGTTTTGGTGGCTACACCTTC; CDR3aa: CASSYSGGFGGYTF
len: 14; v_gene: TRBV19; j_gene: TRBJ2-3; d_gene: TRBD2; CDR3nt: TGTGCCAGTAGTATAGTGACTAGCGGGGATACGCAGTATTTT; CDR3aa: CASSIVTSGDTQYF